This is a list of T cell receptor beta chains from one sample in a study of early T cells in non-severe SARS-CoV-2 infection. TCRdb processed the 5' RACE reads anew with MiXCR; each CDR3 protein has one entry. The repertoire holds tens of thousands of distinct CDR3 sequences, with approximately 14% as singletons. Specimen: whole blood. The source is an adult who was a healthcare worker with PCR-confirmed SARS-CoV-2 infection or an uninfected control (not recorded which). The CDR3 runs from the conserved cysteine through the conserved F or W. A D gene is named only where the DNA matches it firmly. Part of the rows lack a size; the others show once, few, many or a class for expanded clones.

CDR3 protein: CASSQDTLDEQYF; CDR3 DNA: TGCGCCAGCAGCCAAGATACTTTGGACGAGCAGTACTTC; J gene: TRBJ2-7; V gene: TRBV4-1; D gene: NA; clone size: NA
CDR3 protein: CSASLGVSGELFF; CDR3 DNA: TGCAGCGCCAGCCTCGGAGTCTCCGGGGAGCTGTTTTTT; J gene: TRBJ2-2; V gene: TRBV29-1; D gene: NA; clone size: few
CDR3 protein: CSVEESHNSPLHF; CDR3 DNA: TGCAGCGTTGAAGAAAGCCATAATTCACCCCTCCACTTT; J gene: TRBJ1-6; V gene: TRBV29-1; D gene: NA; clone size: NA
CDR3 protein: CSVEWGINEQFF; CDR3 DNA: TGCAGCGTTGAATGGGGCATCAATGAGCAGTTCTTC; J gene: TRBJ2-1; V gene: TRBV29-1; D gene: NA; clone size: many
CDR3 protein: CARRSNLSSGLNYGYTF; CDR3 DNA: TGTGCAAGACGCTCCAATCTCTCGTCGGGGCTCAACTATGGCTACACCTTC; J gene: TRBJ1-2; V gene: TRBV12-2; D gene: NA; clone size: once
CDR3 protein: CASRGPEGRDATDTQYF; CDR3 DNA: TGTGCCAGCAGGGGGCCAGAGGGGAGGGATGCCACAGATACGCAGTATTTT; J gene: TRBJ2-3; V gene: TRBV2; D gene: TRBD2; clone size: NA
CDR3 protein: CASSLGQGNHEQYF; CDR3 DNA: TGTGCCAGCAGCTTGGGGCAGGGAAACCACGAGCAGTACTTC; J gene: TRBJ2-7; V gene: TRBV7-9; D gene: NA; clone size: few
CDR3 protein: CASSLGADTYNEQFF; CDR3 DNA: TGTGCCAGCAGCTTGGGAGCGGATACCTACAATGAGCAGTTCTTC; J gene: TRBJ2-1; V gene: TRBV11-2; D gene: NA; clone size: few
CDR3 protein: CSAPGGLVRQFF; CDR3 DNA: TGCAGTGCCCCGGGTGGGCTAGTCCGGCAGTTCTTC; J gene: TRBJ2-1; V gene: TRBV20-1; D gene: NA; clone size: few
CDR3 protein: CSVGGGSEAFF; CDR3 DNA: TGCAGCGTTGGAGGGGGCTCTGAAGCTTTCTTT; J gene: TRBJ1-1; V gene: TRBV29-1; D gene: TRBD1; clone size: many
CDR3 protein: CASSIRELFF; CDR3 DNA: TGTGCCAGCAGCATACGCGAGCTGTTTTTT; J gene: TRBJ2-2; V gene: TRBV7-9; D gene: NA; clone size: NA
CDR3 protein: CASRTGGLATRDEQYF; CDR3 DNA: TGTGCCAGCAGGACGGGGGGACTAGCGACAAGGGACGAGCAGTACTTC; J gene: TRBJ2-7; V gene: TRBV28; D gene: TRBD2; clone size: NA
CDR3 protein: CASSSGSRTDTQYF; CDR3 DNA: TGTGCCAGTAGTAGCGGGAGCCGTACAGATACGCAGTATTTT; J gene: TRBJ2-3; V gene: TRBV19; D gene: TRBD2; clone size: NA
CDR3 protein: CASRGGAPARNTEAFF; CDR3 DNA: TGTGCCAGCCGTGGGGGGGCACCCGCACGGAACACTGAAGCTTTCTTT; J gene: TRBJ1-1; V gene: TRBV2; D gene: NA; clone size: NA
CDR3 protein: CSARGVGQGFSANQPQHF; CDR3 DNA: TGCAGTGCTAGAGGGGTCGGGCAGGGATTCTCTGCCAATCAGCCCCAGCATTTT; J gene: TRBJ1-5; V gene: TRBV20-1; D gene: NA; clone size: NA
CDR3 protein: CSARWTETIPAFF; CDR3 DNA: TGCAGTGCTAGATGGACAGAGACCATACCAGCTTTCTTT; J gene: TRBJ1-1; V gene: TRBV20-1; D gene: NA; clone size: NA
CDR3 protein: CSVDRGIEGDEQFF; CDR3 DNA: TGCAGCGTTGACCGCGGGATAGAGGGAGATGAGCAGTTCTTC; J gene: TRBJ2-1; V gene: TRBV29-1; D gene: NA; clone size: NA
CDR3 protein: CASSYKGEANYGYTF; CDR3 DNA: TGTGCCAGCAGTTACAAAGGAGAGGCTAACTATGGCTACACCTTC; J gene: TRBJ1-2; V gene: TRBV6-2/TRBV6-3; D gene: NA; clone size: NA
CDR3 protein: CASGLVTPGQGMHEQYF; CDR3 DNA: TGTGCTAGTGGTTTGGTTACACCGGGACAGGGTATGCACGAGCAGTACTTC; J gene: TRBJ2-7; V gene: TRBV12-5; D gene: TRBD1; clone size: many
CDR3 protein: CASSTQGGVISFTDTQYF; CDR3 DNA: TGTGCCAGCAGCACCCAAGGTGGAGTGATTTCCTTCACAGATACGCAGTATTTT; J gene: TRBJ2-3; V gene: TRBV7-9; D gene: NA; clone size: few
CDR3 protein: CSVGRLASLPYEQYF; CDR3 DNA: TGCAGCGTTGGCCGCCTAGCGTCGTTACCCTACGAGCAGTACTTC; J gene: TRBJ2-7; V gene: TRBV29-1; D gene: NA; clone size: many
CDR3 protein: CASSKQGKAYNEQFF; CDR3 DNA: TGTGCCAGCAGTAAGCAGGGAAAGGCCTACAATGAGCAGTTCTTC; J gene: TRBJ2-1; V gene: TRBV6-9; D gene: NA; clone size: few
CDR3 protein: CASSSGQKNTEAFF; CDR3 DNA: TGTGCCAGCAGTTCGGGACAGAAGAACACTGAAGCTTTCTTT; J gene: TRBJ1-1; V gene: TRBV28; D gene: TRBD1; clone size: NA
CDR3 protein: CASSHNSGELFF; CDR3 DNA: TGTGCCAGCAGCCATAACTCCGGGGAGCTGTTTTTT; J gene: TRBJ2-2; V gene: TRBV14; D gene: NA; clone size: many
CDR3 protein: CATSRDLVGGSYEQYF; CDR3 DNA: TGTGCCACCAGCAGAGATCTTGTCGGAGGTAGCTACGAGCAGTACTTC; J gene: TRBJ2-7; V gene: TRBV15; D gene: NA; clone size: few